The clone carrying this TCR beta chain has at least ten counts. Its target is unknown. The sample originates from a study of molecular identifiers for immune sequencing clone quantification. Germline CDR1 is MNHEY and CDR2 is SVGEGT. V was trimmed by 2 bases and J by 3 bases, leaving 7 bases between them. The CDR3 consists of 14 residues. Points from the study as a whole: Over 98% of effector molecules, but under 1% in naive cells, were held by clones with more than 20 RNA copies. Detectable among about a million naive cells, according to reports, was Jurkat TCR RNA spiked in from one cell.

TCRdb independently ran MiXCR on the PCR reads; one entry per CDR3 protein. In the table there are a few hundred thousand distinct CDR3 sequences, roughly 24% of which are singletons. Sequenced input: naive CD8+ T cells from blood, with Jurkat cell RNA spiked in. Regarding subset: FACS-sorted CD8+CD4-CCR7+CD45RA+ naive T cells. This clonotype was obtained from a human donor in good health. Some libraries in this study had Jurkat cell RNA spiked in. The gene calls are TRBV6-2 or TRBV6-3 and TRBJ1-4, with D unclear. The CDR3 here is CASSYLGANEKLFF. CDR3 in DNA: TGTGCCAGCAGTTACCTGGGAGCTAATGAAAAACTGTTTTTT.